Listed below are T cell receptor beta chains from one sample, sequenced in a study of neurological immune-mediated disorders. MiXCR was run by TCRdb on the 5' RACE reads, yielding one entry per CDR3 protein. The table includes more than 15,000 distinct CDR3 sequences, roughly 3.5% detected once. The sequenced material came from CD8+ T cells from blood. The receptors were gathered from a woman aged 40-49 years in good health. Both conserved end residues are part of each CDR3. Fields, in order: CDR3 DNA, CDR3 protein, J gene, clone size, D gene, V gene. The D gene is left open where the match is weak. Clone size appears in some rows only: once, few, many, or a class for an expanded clone.

CDR3 DNA: TGTGCCAGCAGTTCACTGCTAGCGGGAGACGAGCAGTACTTC; CDR3 protein: CASSSLLAGDEQYF; J gene: TRBJ2-7; clone size: many; D gene: TRBD2; V gene: TRBV28
CDR3 DNA: TGTGCCAGCAGGCCCGTGAGTTCCAGTCCCTACGAGCAGTACTTC; CDR3 protein: CASRPVSSSPYEQYF; J gene: TRBJ2-7; clone size: many; D gene: .; V gene: TRBV28
CDR3 DNA: TGTGCCAGCAGCTTAAGTACTGGGGGACAGTACGAGCAGTACTTC; CDR3 protein: CASSLSTGGQYEQYF; J gene: TRBJ2-7; clone size: many; D gene: TRBD1; V gene: TRBV11-2
CDR3 DNA: TGTGCCAGCAGTCCCCGGGGAACAGAAGAAGGCTACACCTTC; CDR3 protein: CASSPRGTEEGYTF; J gene: TRBJ1-2; clone size: many; D gene: .; V gene: TRBV27
CDR3 DNA: TGTGCCAGCAGCCGGACAGGCCGACCGAGGTACAATGAGCAGTTCTTC; CDR3 protein: CASSRTGRPRYNEQFF; J gene: TRBJ2-1; clone size: many; D gene: TRBD1; V gene: TRBV7-2
CDR3 DNA: TGTGCCAGCAGCTTCCGACAGGCTATCGGGGAGCTGTTTTTT; CDR3 protein: CASSFRQAIGELFF; J gene: TRBJ2-2; clone size: many; D gene: .; V gene: TRBV7-6
CDR3 DNA: TGTGCCAGCGGCCCCACGGGGGGCGCTTCCCACGAGCAGTACTTC; CDR3 protein: CASGPTGGASHEQYF; J gene: TRBJ2-7; clone size: many; D gene: .; V gene: TRBV6-5
CDR3 DNA: TGTGCCAGCAGTTTCCCGGACAGGACTTACGAGCAGTACTTC; CDR3 protein: CASSFPDRTYEQYF; J gene: TRBJ2-7; clone size: many; D gene: TRBD1; V gene: TRBV28
CDR3 DNA: TGTGCCAGCAGCCCTAAGGAGGGCGGGAGGGCCTCGACAGATACGCAGTATTTT; CDR3 protein: CASSPKEGGRASTDTQYF; J gene: TRBJ2-3; clone size: many; D gene: TRBD2; V gene: TRBV7-7
CDR3 DNA: TGTGCCAGCAGCTCCTTTTTCGGGAGTGCGTACGAGCAGTACTTC; CDR3 protein: CASSSFFGSAYEQYF; J gene: TRBJ2-7; clone size: many; D gene: .; V gene: TRBV7-2
CDR3 DNA: TGTGCCAGCAGTTTATCGGGCCGGTACGAGCAGTACTTC; CDR3 protein: CASSLSGRYEQYF; J gene: TRBJ2-7; clone size: many; D gene: .; V gene: TRBV27
CDR3 DNA: TGTGCCACCAGTCCCCGGGAGGGGACGCGGGAGCCCCAGCATTTT; CDR3 protein: CATSPREGTREPQHF; J gene: TRBJ1-5; clone size: many; D gene: .; V gene: TRBV24-1
CDR3 DNA: TGCGCCAGCAGCCACGGACAGGGGGACACCGGGGAGCTGTTTTTT; CDR3 protein: CASSHGQGDTGELFF; J gene: TRBJ2-2; clone size: many; D gene: TRBD1; V gene: TRBV4-1
CDR3 DNA: TGTGCCAGCAGCTTAGCTAGGGTGAGGGCTGAAGCTTTCTTT; CDR3 protein: CASSLARVRAEAFF; J gene: TRBJ1-1; clone size: many; D gene: .; V gene: TRBV7-2
CDR3 DNA: TGTGCCAGCAGCCCCCCGACTGGGCGGGCGTACAATGAGCAGTTCTTC; CDR3 protein: CASSPPTGRAYNEQFF; J gene: TRBJ2-1; clone size: many; D gene: .; V gene: TRBV7-2
CDR3 DNA: TGCAGCGTCGCCGGGACAGGGGGTTGGGAGAACACTGAAGCTTTCTTT; CDR3 protein: CSVAGTGGWENTEAFF; J gene: TRBJ1-1; clone size: many; D gene: TRBD1; V gene: TRBV29-1
CDR3 DNA: TGTGCCAGCAGCCAAGAAGCGGATGGAGAGACCCAGTACTTC; CDR3 protein: CASSQEADGETQYF; J gene: TRBJ2-5; clone size: many; D gene: .; V gene: TRBV3-1
CDR3 DNA: TGTGCCAGCAGACCGGGACTAGGATCCTACAATGAGCAGTTCTTC; CDR3 protein: CASRPGLGSYNEQFF; J gene: TRBJ2-1; clone size: few; D gene: TRBD2; V gene: TRBV2
CDR3 DNA: TGTGCCAGCAGCTCCCGGGACAGCTACGAGCAGTACTTC; CDR3 protein: CASSSRDSYEQYF; J gene: TRBJ2-7; clone size: many; D gene: TRBD1; V gene: TRBV9
CDR3 DNA: TGTGCCAGTAGTCAAATGGGGCTCAACGAGCAGTACTTC; CDR3 protein: CASSQMGLNEQYF; J gene: TRBJ2-7; clone size: few; D gene: .; V gene: TRBV19
CDR3 DNA: TGTGCCACCAGCAGTCCCCCTGTAAACGGGGAGACCCAGTACTTC; CDR3 protein: CATSSPPVNGETQYF; J gene: TRBJ2-5; clone size: many; D gene: .; V gene: TRBV15
CDR3 DNA: TGCAGCGTCGAGGCGGCGGCTAGCACAGATACGCAGTATTTT; CDR3 protein: CSVEAAASTDTQYF; J gene: TRBJ2-3; clone size: many; D gene: .; V gene: TRBV29-1
CDR3 DNA: TGTGCCAGCAGAGATCATAGAGTGGCACAAGAGACCCAGTACTTC; CDR3 protein: CASRDHRVAQETQYF; J gene: TRBJ2-5; clone size: many; D gene: .; V gene: TRBV27
CDR3 DNA: TGTGCCAGTAGTGGGGAGGTGGACGAGCAGTACTTC; CDR3 protein: CASSGEVDEQYF; J gene: TRBJ2-7; clone size: .; D gene: .; V gene: TRBV19
CDR3 DNA: TGTGCCAGCAGTCAATTAATGCGGGAAGAGACCCAGTACTTC; CDR3 protein: CASSQLMREETQYF; J gene: TRBJ2-5; clone size: many; D gene: .; V gene: TRBV28
CDR3 DNA: TGTGCCAGCAGTGAAGGCAGGGGGGATGAAAAACTGTTTTTT; CDR3 protein: CASSEGRGDEKLFF; J gene: TRBJ1-4; clone size: many; D gene: TRBD1; V gene: TRBV6-1
CDR3 DNA: TGTGCCAGCTGTGGGGGGGGGAGCTCCTACGAGCAGTACTTC; CDR3 protein: CASCGGGSSYEQYF; J gene: TRBJ2-7; clone size: .; D gene: TRBD2; V gene: TRBV7-9
CDR3 DNA: TGTGCCAGCAGCCTCCCTGACGGTTCGCAGACCCAGTACTTC; CDR3 protein: CASSLPDGSQTQYF; J gene: TRBJ2-5; clone size: many; D gene: .; V gene: TRBV12-3/TRBV12-4
CDR3 DNA: TGCAGTGCTAAGAAGGGGAGCGTATATGGCTACACCTTC; CDR3 protein: CSAKKGSVYGYTF; J gene: TRBJ1-2; clone size: .; D gene: .; V gene: TRBV20-1
CDR3 DNA: TGTGCCAGCAGCCAGTACGTACAGGGCGAGCAGTACTTC; CDR3 protein: CASSQYVQGEQYF; J gene: TRBJ2-7; clone size: .; D gene: .; V gene: TRBV14
CDR3 DNA: TGCAGCGTTGAAGGTTCGGGGTACACTGAAGCTTTCTTT; CDR3 protein: CSVEGSGYTEAFF; J gene: TRBJ1-1; clone size: many; D gene: .; V gene: TRBV29-1
CDR3 DNA: TGTGCCAGCAGTTTCCTCCAAGAGACCCAGTACTTC; CDR3 protein: CASSFLQETQYF; J gene: TRBJ2-5; clone size: many; D gene: .; V gene: TRBV27
CDR3 DNA: TGCAGCGTTCGAGACTTCAATTACAATGAGCAGTTCTTC; CDR3 protein: CSVRDFNYNEQFF; J gene: TRBJ2-1; clone size: many; D gene: .; V gene: TRBV29-1
CDR3 DNA: TGTGCCAGCAGTTTCCAGGGGGCGCAGTGGGCTGAAGCTTTCTTT; CDR3 protein: CASSFQGAQWAEAFF; J gene: TRBJ1-1; clone size: many; D gene: TRBD1; V gene: TRBV27
CDR3 DNA: TGTGCCACCAGGCCGGAGCATGATTACGAGCAGTACTTC; CDR3 protein: CATRPEHDYEQYF; J gene: TRBJ2-7; clone size: many; D gene: .; V gene: TRBV7-2
CDR3 DNA: TGCAGTGCTAGAGACCTAGCGGGAGGCCCTACCTACGAGCAGTACTTC; CDR3 protein: CSARDLAGGPTYEQYF; J gene: TRBJ2-7; clone size: many; D gene: TRBD2; V gene: TRBV20-1
CDR3 DNA: TGCGCCAGCAGCTTGGCCCAGGGGACACCGAACACCGGGGAGCTGTTTTTT; CDR3 protein: CASSLAQGTPNTGELFF; J gene: TRBJ2-2; clone size: many; D gene: .; V gene: TRBV5-1